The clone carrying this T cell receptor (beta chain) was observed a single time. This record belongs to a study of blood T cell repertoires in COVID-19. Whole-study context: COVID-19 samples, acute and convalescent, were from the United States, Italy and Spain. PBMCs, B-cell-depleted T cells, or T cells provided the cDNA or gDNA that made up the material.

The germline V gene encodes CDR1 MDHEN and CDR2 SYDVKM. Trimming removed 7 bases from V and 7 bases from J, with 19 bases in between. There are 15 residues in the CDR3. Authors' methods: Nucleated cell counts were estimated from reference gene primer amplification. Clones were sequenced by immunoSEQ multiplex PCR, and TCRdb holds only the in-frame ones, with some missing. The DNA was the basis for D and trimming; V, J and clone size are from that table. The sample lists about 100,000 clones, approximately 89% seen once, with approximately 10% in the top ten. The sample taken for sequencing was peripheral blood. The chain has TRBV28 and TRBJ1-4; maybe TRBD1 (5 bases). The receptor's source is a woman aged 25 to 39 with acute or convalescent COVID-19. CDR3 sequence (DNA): TGTGCCAGCACCCTCAGGCAGGGAGGGGTTGAAAAACTGTTTTTT. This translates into CASTLRQGGVEKLFF.